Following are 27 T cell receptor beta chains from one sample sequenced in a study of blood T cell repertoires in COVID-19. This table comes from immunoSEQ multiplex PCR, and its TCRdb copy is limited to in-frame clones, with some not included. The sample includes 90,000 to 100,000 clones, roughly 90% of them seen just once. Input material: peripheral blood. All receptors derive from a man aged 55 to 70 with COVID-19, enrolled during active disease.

The CDR3 reads CASSHRDTQYF. In DNA, the CDR3 is TGTGCCAGCAGCCACCGGGATACGCAGTATTTT. The J gene is TRBJ2-3, the V gene TRBV3-1 (or the pseudogene TRBV3-2); no definite D call. V was cut by 3 bases and J by 6 bases, with 4 bases left in between. Germline CDR1 LGHDT, CDR2 YNNKEL (reference sequence). CDR3 size: 11 residues.

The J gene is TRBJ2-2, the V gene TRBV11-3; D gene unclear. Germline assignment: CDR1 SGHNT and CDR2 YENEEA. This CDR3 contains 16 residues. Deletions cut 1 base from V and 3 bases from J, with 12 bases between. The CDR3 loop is CASSLGSAEDTGELFF. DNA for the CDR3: TGTGCCAGCAGCTTAGGCAGTGCGGAAGACACCGGGGAGCTGTTTTTT. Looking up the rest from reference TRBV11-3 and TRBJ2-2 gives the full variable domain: EAGVVQSPRYKIIEKKQPVAFWCNPISGHNTLYWYLQNLGQGPELLIRYENEEAVDDSQLPKDRFSAERLKGVDSTLKIQPAELGDSAVYLCASSLGSAEDTGELFFGEGSRLTVL.

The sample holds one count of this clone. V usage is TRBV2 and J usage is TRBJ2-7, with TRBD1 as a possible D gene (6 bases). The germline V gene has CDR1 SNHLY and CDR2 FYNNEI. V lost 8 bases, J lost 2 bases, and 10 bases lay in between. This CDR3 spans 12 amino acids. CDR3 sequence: CASAAGAYEQYF. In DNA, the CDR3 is TGTGCCAGCGCAGCAGGGGCCTACGAGCAGTACTTC.

CDR3 sequence (DNA): TGTGCCAGTAGTATGGGCAGGGCTTACAATGAGCAGTTCTTC. This gives the protein CASSMGRAYNEQFF. The rearrangement links TRBV19 to TRBJ2-1; the D gene is possibly TRBD1 (5 bases). Germline loops: CDR1 LNHDA, CDR2 SQIVND (reference sequence). The CDR3 totals 14 residues. V was shortened by 3 bases and J by 4 bases, with 10 bases between the two germline ends.

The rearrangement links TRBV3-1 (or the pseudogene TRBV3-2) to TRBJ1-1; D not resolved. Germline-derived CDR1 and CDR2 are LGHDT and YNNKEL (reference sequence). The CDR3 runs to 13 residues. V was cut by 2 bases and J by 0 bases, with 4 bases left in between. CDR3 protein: CASSQPLNTEAFF. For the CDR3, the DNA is TGTGCCAGCAGCCAACCATTGAACACTGAAGCTTTCTTT.

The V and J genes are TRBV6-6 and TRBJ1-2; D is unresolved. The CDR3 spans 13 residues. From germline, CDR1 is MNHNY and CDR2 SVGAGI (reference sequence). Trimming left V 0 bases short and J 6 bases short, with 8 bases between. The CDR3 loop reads CASSYSNSDGYTF. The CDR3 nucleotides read TGTGCCAGCAGTTACTCGAATTCAGATGGCTACACCTTC.

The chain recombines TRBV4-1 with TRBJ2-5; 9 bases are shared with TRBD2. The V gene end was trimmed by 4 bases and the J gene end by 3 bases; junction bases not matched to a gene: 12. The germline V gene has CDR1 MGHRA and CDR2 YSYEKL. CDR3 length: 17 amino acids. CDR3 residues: CASSPIAGAAGKETQYF. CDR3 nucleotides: TGCGCCAGCAGCCCCATAGCGGGAGCGGCTGGTAAAGAGACCCAGTACTTC.

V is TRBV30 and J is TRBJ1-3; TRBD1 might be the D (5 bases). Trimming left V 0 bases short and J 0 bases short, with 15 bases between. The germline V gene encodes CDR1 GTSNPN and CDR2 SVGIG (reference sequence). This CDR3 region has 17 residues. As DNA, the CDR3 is TGTGCCTGGAGTGTAACACCGACAGAACCCTCTGGAAACACCATATATTTT. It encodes CAWSVTPTEPSGNTIYF. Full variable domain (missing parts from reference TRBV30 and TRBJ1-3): SQTIHQWPATLVQPVGSPLSLECTVEGTSNPNLYWYRQAAGRGLQLLFYSVGIGQISSEVPQNLSASRPQDRQFILSSKKLLLSDSGFYLCAWSVTPTEPSGNTIYFGEGSWLTVV.

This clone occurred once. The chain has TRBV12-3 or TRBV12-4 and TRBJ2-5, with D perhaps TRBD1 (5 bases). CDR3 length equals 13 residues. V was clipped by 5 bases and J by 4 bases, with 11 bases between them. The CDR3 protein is CASSQIRVETQYF. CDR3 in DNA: TGTGCCAGCAGTCAAATCAGGGTAGAGACCCAGTACTTC.

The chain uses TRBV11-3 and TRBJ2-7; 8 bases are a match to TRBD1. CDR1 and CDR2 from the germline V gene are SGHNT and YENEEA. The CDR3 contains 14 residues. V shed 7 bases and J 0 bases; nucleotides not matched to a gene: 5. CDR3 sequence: CASTRTGLSYEQYF. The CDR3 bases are TGTGCCAGCACCCGGACAGGGCTCTCCTACGAGCAGTACTTC.

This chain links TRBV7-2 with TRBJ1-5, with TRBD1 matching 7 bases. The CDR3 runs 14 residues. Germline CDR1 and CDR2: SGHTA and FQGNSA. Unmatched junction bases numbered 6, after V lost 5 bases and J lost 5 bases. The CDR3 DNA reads TGTGCCAGCAGCAACAGGGGTGGGGATCAGCCCCAGCATTTT. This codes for CASSNRGGDQPQHF.

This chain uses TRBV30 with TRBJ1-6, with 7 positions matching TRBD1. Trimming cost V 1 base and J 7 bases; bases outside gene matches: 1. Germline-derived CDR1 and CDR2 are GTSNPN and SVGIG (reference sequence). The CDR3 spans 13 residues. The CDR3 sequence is CAWSGDSNSPLHF. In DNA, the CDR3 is TGTGCCTGGAGTGGGGACAGCAATTCACCCCTCCACTTT.

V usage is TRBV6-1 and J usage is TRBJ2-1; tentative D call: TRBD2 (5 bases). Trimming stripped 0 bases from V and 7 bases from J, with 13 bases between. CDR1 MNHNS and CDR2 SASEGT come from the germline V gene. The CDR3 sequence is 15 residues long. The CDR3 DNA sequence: TGTGCCAGCAGTGAAGCGCTTAGGACTCTTAATGAGCAGTTCTTC. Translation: CASSEALRTLNEQFF.

The chain's CDR3 is CATSRRWLGTLRFDEQYF. DNA for the CDR3: TGTGCCACCAGCAGACGGTGGCTAGGGACTTTGAGGTTCGACGAGCAGTACTTC. The chain recombines TRBV15 with TRBJ2-7; D perhaps matches TRBD2 (6 bases). V was shortened by 2 bases and J by 5 bases, with 25 bases between the two germline ends. Germline CDR1 and CDR2: LNHNV and YYDKDF (reference sequence). The CDR3 spans 18 residues.

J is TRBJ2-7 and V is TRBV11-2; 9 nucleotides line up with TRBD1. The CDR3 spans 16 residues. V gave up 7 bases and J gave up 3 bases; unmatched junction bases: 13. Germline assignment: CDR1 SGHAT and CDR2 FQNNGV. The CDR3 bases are TGTGCCAGCAACTCCTTCCGGGACAGGGAAGGCTACGAGCAGTACTTC. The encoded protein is CASNSFRDREGYEQYF. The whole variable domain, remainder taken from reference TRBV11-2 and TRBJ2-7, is EAGVAQSPRYKIIEKRQSVAFWCNPISGHATLYWYQQILGQGPKLLIQFQNNGVVDDSQLPKDRFSAERLKGVDSTLKIQPAKLEDSAVYLCASNSFRDREGYEQYFGPGTRLTVT.

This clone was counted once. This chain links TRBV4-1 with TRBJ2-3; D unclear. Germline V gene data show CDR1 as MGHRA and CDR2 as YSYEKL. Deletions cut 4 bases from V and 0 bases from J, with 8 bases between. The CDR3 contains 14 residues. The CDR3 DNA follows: TGCGCCAGCAGCCCTCCGGGTAGCACAGATACGCAGTATTTT. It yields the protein CASSPPGSTDTQYF.

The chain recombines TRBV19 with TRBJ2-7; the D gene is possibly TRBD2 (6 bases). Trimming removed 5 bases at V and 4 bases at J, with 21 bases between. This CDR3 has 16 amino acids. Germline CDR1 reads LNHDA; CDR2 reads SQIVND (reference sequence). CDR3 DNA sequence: TGTGCCAGTAGTGCTGCCTTATCGGGAGTGGATTACGAGCAGTACTTC. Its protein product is CASSAALSGVDYEQYF.

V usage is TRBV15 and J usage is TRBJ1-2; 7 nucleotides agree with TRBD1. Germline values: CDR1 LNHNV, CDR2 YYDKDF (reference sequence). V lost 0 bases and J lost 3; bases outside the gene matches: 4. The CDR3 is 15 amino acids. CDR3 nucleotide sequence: TGTGCCACCAGCAGAGATCCCAGGGGGGACTATGGCTACACCTTC. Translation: CATSRDPRGDYGYTF. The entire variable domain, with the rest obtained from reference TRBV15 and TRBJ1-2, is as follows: DAMVIQNPRYQVTQFGKPVTLSCSQTLNHNVMYWYQQKSSQAPKLLFHYYDKDFNNEADTPDNFQSRRPNTSFCFLDIRSPGLGDTAMYLCATSRDPRGDYGYTFGSGTRLTVV.

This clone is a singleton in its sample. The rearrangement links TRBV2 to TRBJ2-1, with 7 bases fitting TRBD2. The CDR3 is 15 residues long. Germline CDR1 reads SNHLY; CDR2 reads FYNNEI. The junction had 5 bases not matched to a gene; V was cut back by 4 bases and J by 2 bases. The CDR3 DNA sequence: TGTGCCAGCAGTGCGGCTAGCGGAGCCTACAATGAGCAGTTCTTC. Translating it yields CASSAASGAYNEQFF.

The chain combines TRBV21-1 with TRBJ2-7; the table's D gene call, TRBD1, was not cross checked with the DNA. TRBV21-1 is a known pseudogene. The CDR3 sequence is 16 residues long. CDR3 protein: CASSKVAGGLLYEQYF. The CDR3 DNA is TGTGCCAGCAGCAAAGTGGCAGGGGGTTTACTCTACGAGCAGTACTTC.

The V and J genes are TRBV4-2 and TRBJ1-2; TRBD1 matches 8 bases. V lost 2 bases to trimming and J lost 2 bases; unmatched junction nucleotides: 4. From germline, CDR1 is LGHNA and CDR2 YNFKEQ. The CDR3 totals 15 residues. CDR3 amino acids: CASSQPGGANYGYTF. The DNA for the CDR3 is TGTGCCAGCAGCCAACCAGGGGGCGCAAACTATGGCTACACCTTC.

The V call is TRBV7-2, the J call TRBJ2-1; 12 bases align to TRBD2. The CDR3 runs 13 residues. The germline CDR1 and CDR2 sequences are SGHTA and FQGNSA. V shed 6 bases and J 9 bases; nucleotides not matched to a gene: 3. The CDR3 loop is CASRLAGGSEQFF. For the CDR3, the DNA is TGTGCCAGCAGACTAGCGGGAGGATCTGAGCAGTTCTTC.

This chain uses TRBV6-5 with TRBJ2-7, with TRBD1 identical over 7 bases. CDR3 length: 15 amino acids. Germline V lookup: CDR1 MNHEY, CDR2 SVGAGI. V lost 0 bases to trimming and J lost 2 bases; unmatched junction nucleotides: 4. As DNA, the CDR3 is TGTGCCAGCAGTTACTCAGGGACAGTCACCTACGAGCAGTACTTC. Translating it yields CASSYSGTVTYEQYF.

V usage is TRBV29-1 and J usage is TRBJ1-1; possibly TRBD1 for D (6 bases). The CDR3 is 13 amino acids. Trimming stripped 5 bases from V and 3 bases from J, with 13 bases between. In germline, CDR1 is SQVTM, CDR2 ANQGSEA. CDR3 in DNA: TGCAGCGTTACCCAGGGGCTCCACACTGAAGCTTTCTTT. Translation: CSVTQGLHTEAFF.

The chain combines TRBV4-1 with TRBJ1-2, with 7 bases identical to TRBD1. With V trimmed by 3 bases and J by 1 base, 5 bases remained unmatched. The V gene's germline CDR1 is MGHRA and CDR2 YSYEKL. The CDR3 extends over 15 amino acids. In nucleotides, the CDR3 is TGCGCCAGCAGCCAGCCGGGACAGATTAACTATGGCTACACCTTC. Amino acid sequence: CASSQPGQINYGYTF.

In nucleotides, the CDR3 is TGCGCCAGCAAGGAGGACAGGGCCTACGAGCAGTACTTC. This sequence encodes CASKEDRAYEQYF. The V and J genes are TRBV5-1 and TRBJ2-7, with 8 bases that match TRBD1. V trimming: 6 bases; J trimming: 2 bases; junction bases outside the gene matches: 4. The CDR3 totals 13 residues. CDR1 is SGHRS and CDR2 is YFSETQ in the germline V gene. Using reference TRBV5-1 and TRBJ2-7 for the parts outside the CDR3, the full variable domain is KAGVTQTPRYLIKTRGQQVTLSCSPISGHRSVSWYQQTPGQGLQFLFEYFSETQRNKGNFPGRFSGRQFSNSRSEMNVSTLELGDSALYLCASKEDRAYEQYFGPGTRLTVT.

The CDR3 nucleotides read TGCGCCAGCAGCCAAGATTGGGGGGGGGAGCAGTTCTTC. It specifies CASSQDWGGEQFF. The chain links TRBV4-3 to TRBJ2-1; the match to TRBD2 covers 7 bases. CDR3 length equals 13 residues. V lost 0 bases to trimming and J lost 10 bases; unmatched junction nucleotides: 3. Germline V gene sequence: CDR1 LGHNA, CDR2 YSLEER.